This TCR beta chain was documented in a study of blood T cell repertoires in COVID-19. Study context: The United States, Italy and Spain were the sources of the acute and convalescent COVID-19 samples.

A Seattle source enrolled patients during active infection and followed them longitudinally. Germline-derived CDR1 and CDR2 are DFQATT and SNEGSKA (reference sequence). Trimming pared 3 bases from V and 1 base from J, leaving 12 bases between. The CDR3 covers 14 residues. In the authors' workflow: Nucleated cell number was recorded as an estimate derived from reference gene primer amplification. Profiling relied on immunoSEQ multiplex PCR, and the TCRdb table lists in-frame clones only, not all of them. D and trimming come from the DNA, and the V and J calls and clone size come from that table. The table lists roughly 200,000 clones, under 90% of them singletons, with 18% in the top ten.

The source of this sequence is an older person with COVID-19, enrolled during active disease. V and J are TRBV20-1 and TRBJ1-2; maybe TRBD1 (6 bases). Sequenced sample: peripheral blood. The DNA of the CDR3 is TGCAGTGCTAGTGATCAGGGGATTAACTATGGCTACACCTTC. As protein: CSASDQGINYGYTF.